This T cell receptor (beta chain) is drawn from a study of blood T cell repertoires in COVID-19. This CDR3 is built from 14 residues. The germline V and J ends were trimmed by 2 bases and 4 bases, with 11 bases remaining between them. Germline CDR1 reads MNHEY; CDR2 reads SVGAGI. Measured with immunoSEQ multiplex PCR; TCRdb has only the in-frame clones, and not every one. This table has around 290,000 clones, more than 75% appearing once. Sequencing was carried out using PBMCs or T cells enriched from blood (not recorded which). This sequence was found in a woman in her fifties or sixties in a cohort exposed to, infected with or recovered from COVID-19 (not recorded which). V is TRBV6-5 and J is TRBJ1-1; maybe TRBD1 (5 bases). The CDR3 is CASSYRGLSTEAFF. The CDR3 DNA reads TGTGCCAGCAGTTACAGGGGCCTGAGCACTGAAGCTTTCTTT.